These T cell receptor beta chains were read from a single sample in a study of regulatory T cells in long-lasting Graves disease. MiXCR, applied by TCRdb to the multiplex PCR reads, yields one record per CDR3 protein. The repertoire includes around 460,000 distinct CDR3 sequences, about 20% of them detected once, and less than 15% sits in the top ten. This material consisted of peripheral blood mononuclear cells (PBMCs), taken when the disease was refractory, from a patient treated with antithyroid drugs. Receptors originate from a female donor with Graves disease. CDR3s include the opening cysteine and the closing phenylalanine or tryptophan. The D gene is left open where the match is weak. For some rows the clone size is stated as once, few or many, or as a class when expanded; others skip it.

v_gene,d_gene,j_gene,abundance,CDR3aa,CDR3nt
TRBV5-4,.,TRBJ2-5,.,CASSLAGRERGETQYF,TGTGCCAGCAGCTTGGCCGGTCGGGAGCGTGGAGAGACCCAGTACTTC
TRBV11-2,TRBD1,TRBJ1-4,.,CASSPGDRASFEKLFF,TGTGCCAGCAGCCCAGGGGACAGGGCCTCCTTTGAAAAACTGTTTTTT
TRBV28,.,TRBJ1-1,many,CASSLLGRTEAFF,TGTGCCAGCAGTTTACTAGGGCGCACTGAAGCTTTCTTT
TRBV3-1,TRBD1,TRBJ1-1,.,CASSQGTGGRTEAFF,TGTGCCAGCAGCCAAGGGACAGGGGGCCGGACTGAAGCTTTCTTT
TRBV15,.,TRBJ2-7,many,CATSRGSGQSSYEQYF,TGTGCCACCAGCAGAGGGTCCGGACAGAGCTCCTACGAGCAGTACTTC
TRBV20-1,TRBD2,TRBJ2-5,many,CSAKPKTSGKETQYF,TGCAGTGCTAAACCCAAGACTAGCGGTAAAGAGACCCAGTACTTC
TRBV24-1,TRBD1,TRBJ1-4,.,CATSEHTGTGLNEKLFF,TGTGCCACCAGTGAACATACCGGGACAGGCCTTAATGAAAAACTGTTTTTT
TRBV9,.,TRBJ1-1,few,CASSAGNTKAFF,TGTGCCAGCAGCGCGGGCAACACCAAAGCTTTCTTT
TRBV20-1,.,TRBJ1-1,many,CSASYPRATEAFF,TGCAGTGCTAGTTATCCGCGCGCTACTGAAGCTTTCTTT
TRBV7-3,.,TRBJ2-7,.,CASSPGQIAYEQYF,TGTGCCAGCAGCCCCGGACAGATCGCCTACGAGCAGTACTTC
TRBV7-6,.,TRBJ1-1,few,CASSLRYRMNTEAFF,TGTGCCAGCAGCTTAAGATACAGAATGAACACTGAAGCTTTCTTT
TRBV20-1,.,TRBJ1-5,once,CSARDVGGASNQPQHF,TGCAGTGCTAGAGATGTTGGAGGGGCTAGCAATCAGCCCCAGCATTTT
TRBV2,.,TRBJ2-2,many,CASSPDGGTGELFF,TGTGCCAGCAGTCCGGACGGGGGTACCGGGGAGCTGTTTTTT
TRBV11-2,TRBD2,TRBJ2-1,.,CASSWGTSGGSEQFF,TGTGCCAGCAGCTGGGGGACTAGCGGGGGATCTGAGCAGTTCTTC
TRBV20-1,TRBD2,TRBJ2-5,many,CSAPSSGRETQYF,TGCAGTGCTCCGTCTAGCGGGAGAGAGACCCAGTACTTC
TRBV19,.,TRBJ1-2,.,CATSGGLGYTF,TGTGCCACCAGTGGGGGGCTCGGCTACACCTTC
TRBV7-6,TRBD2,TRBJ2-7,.,CASSPVREGIYEQYF,TGTGCCAGCAGCCCTGTTCGGGAGGGTATCTACGAGCAGTACTTC
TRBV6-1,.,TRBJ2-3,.,CASSEIGVGTDTQYF,TGTGCCAGCAGTGAAATAGGGGTCGGCACAGATACGCAGTATTTT
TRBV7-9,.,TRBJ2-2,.,CASSLPPGASGELFF,TGTGCCAGCAGCTTACCCCCCGGGGCCTCCGGGGAGCTGTTTTTT
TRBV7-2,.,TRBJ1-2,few,CASTSGGQGIWGYTF,TGTGCCAGCACCTCGGGGGGGCAGGGGATTTGGGGCTACACCTTC
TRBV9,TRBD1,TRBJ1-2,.,CASSGETGVHGYTF,TGTGCCAGCAGCGGCGAGACAGGGGTGCATGGCTACACCTTC
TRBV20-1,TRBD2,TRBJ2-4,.,CSAKPSGLAKNIQYF,TGCAGTGCTAAACCTAGCGGCCTAGCCAAAAACATTCAGTACTTC
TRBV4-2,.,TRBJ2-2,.,CASSQGVQTNTGELFF,TGTGCCAGCAGCCAAGGGGTACAGACCAACACCGGGGAGCTGTTTTTT
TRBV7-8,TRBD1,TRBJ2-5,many,CASSSTRDRGTQETQYF,TGTGCCAGCAGCTCGACCCGGGACAGGGGGACTCAAGAGACCCAGTACTTC
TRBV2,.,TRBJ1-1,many,CASSDSGQFEAFF,TGTGCCAGCAGTGATTCCGGACAGTTCGAAGCTTTCTTT
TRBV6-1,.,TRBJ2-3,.,CASSRGAGDTSTDTQYF,TGTGCTAGCAGTCGGGGGGCGGGGGACACTAGCACAGATACGCAGTATTTT
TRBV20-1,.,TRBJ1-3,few,CSAYIYRQGEMNTIYF,TGCAGTGCTTACATCTATCGGCAGGGTGAGATGAACACCATATATTTT
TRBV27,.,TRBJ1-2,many,CASSLGVRESSGYTF,TGTGCCAGCAGTTTAGGTGTCAGGGAGAGCTCTGGCTACACCTTC
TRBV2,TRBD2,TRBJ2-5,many,CASSATGTSGVGTQYF,TGTGCCAGCAGCGCCACCGGGACTAGCGGGGTTGGGACCCAGTACTTC
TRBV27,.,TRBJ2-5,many,CASSFEGRETQYF,TGTGCCAGCAGTTTCGAGGGCCGGGAGACCCAGTACTTC
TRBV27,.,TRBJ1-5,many,CASSLGGRPPGNQPQHF,TGTGCCAGCAGTTTAGGCGGCAGACCCCCGGGTAATCAGCCCCAGCATTTT
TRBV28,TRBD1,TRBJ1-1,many,CASSWGTVEAFF,TGTGCCAGCAGTTGGGGGACAGTAGAAGCTTTCTTT
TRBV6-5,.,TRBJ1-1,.,CASSYRMGTEAFF,TGTGCCAGCAGTTATCGCATGGGCACTGAAGCTTTCTTT
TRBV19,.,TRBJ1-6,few,CASSVRREKISPLHF,TGTGCCAGTAGTGTTCGTCGGGAGAAAATTTCACCCCTCCACTTT
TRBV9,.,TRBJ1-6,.,CASSDAGASSYNSPLHF,TGTGCCAGCAGCGACGCAGGGGCCAGCTCCTATAATTCACCCCTCCACTTT
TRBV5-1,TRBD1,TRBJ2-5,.,CASSLDRGDQETQYF,TGCGCCAGCAGCTTGGACAGGGGAGACCAAGAGACCCAGTACTTC
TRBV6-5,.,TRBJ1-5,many,CASSYTGINQPQHF,TGTGCCAGCAGTTACACGGGTATCAATCAGCCCCAGCATTTT
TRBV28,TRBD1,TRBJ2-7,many,CASSPTGAYEQYF,TGTGCCAGCAGCCCTACAGGGGCCTACGAGCAGTACTTC
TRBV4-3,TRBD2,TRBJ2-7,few,CASSLRSGRLDEQYF,TGCGCCAGCAGCCTACGAAGCGGGAGGCTGGACGAGCAGTACTTC
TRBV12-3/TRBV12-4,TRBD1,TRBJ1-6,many,CASSRGTGNNSPLHF,TGTGCCAGCAGTAGAGGGACAGGCAATAATTCACCCCTCCACTTT
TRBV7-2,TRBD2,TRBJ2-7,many,CASSWTSGSDYEQYF,TGTGCCAGCAGCTGGACTAGCGGGAGCGACTACGAGCAGTACTTC
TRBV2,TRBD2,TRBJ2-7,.,CASRIGLAGGLEQYF,TGTGCCAGCCGAATCGGACTAGCGGGGGGGCTCGAGCAGTACTTC